The 14 T cell receptor beta chains below were found in one sample sequenced in a study of blood T cell repertoires in COVID-19 (dated by TCRdb to 2018 to 2020). Receptor amplification or capture employed the immunoSEQ multiplex PCR assay. Not all clones reach the TCRdb copy of this immuneACCESS table, which keeps in-frame sequences only. Checked studies attribute under half of the gap to unresolved V genes and leave the rest unexplained. The sample contains about 90,000 clones, over 80% of them found a single time. Jointly, the top ten make up roughly 12% of the sample. The sample taken for sequencing was peripheral blood. The receptors originated from a woman in her 70s with active or convalescent COVID-19.

The chain is built from TRBV3-1 (or the pseudogene TRBV3-2) and TRBJ2-4; possibly TRBD1 for D (6 bases). Trimming took 1 base from V and 1 from J, leaving 20 bases between them. This CDR3 has 19 amino acids. From germline, CDR1 is LGHDT and CDR2 YNNKEL (reference sequence). The CDR3 sequence: CASSQARTVGPTAKNIQYF. The CDR3 nucleotides are TGTGCCAGCAGCCAAGCTCGGACAGTTGGGCCTACGGCCAAAAACATTCAGTACTTC.

The CDR3 here is CATSDFSLAGGHEQFF. CDR3 bases: TGTGCCACCAGTGATTTCAGCCTAGCGGGGGGGCATGAGCAGTTCTTC. V gene TRBV24-1 combines with J gene TRBJ2-1; 12 bases are shared with TRBD2. The CDR3 is 16 residues long. J gave up 8 bases and V 1 base, and 5 bases lay outside the gene matches. Germline-derived CDR1 and CDR2 are KGHDR and SFDVKD.

V is TRBV3-1 (or the pseudogene TRBV3-2) and J is TRBJ2-7, with D possibly being TRBD2 (7 bases). The CDR3 covers 15 residues. CDR1 and CDR2 (germline): LGHDT, YNNKEL (reference sequence). Trimming left V 4 bases short and J 1 base short, with 14 bases between. The chain's CDR3 is CASSPRGGESYEQYF. For the CDR3, the DNA is TGTGCCAGCAGCCCGAGGGGGGGGGAGTCCTACGAGCAGTACTTC.

V gene TRBV7-2 combines with J gene TRBJ1-2; D call uncertain. V lost 5 bases and J lost 8, with 15 bases in between. Germline values: CDR1 SGHTA, CDR2 FQGNSA. CDR3 length: 13 residues. CDR3 protein: CASSASGWEGYTF. CDR3 nucleotide sequence: TGTGCCAGCAGCGCGAGCGGGTGGGAGGGCTACACCTTC.

This chain connects TRBV5-1 to TRBJ2-7; D ambiguous. Trimming took off 3 bases at V and 2 bases at J, with 9 bases between the two ends. The CDR3 covers 13 residues. CDR1 is SGHRS, CDR2 YFSETQ, per germline. This CDR3 is CASSWQETYEQYF. For the CDR3, the DNA is TGCGCCAGCAGCTGGCAGGAAACCTACGAGCAGTACTTC.

The rearrangement uses TRBV6-2 or TRBV6-3 and TRBJ1-5; TRBD1 agrees at 8 bases. The CDR3 has 16 amino acids. After removal of 6 bases from V and 2 bases from J, the junction contained 9 bases not matched to a gene. Germline V gene lookup returns CDR1 MNHEY and CDR2 SVGEGT. CDR3 in amino acids: CASSRRTGNGNQPQHF. The CDR3 DNA follows: TGTGCCAGCAGCCGACGGACAGGGAACGGCAATCAGCCCCAGCATTTT.

The V gene is TRBV7-2, the J gene TRBJ1-5, with D maybe TRBD1 (5 bases). CDR3 size: 13 residues. Germline CDR1 SGHTA, CDR2 FQGNSA. Between the trimmed V and J ends, which lost 5 bases and 6 bases, there was a span of 11 bases. CDR3 residues: CASSQGQGQPQHF. CDR3 coding DNA: TGTGCCAGCAGCCAAGGGCAGGGTCAGCCCCAGCATTTT.

V and J are TRBV11-2 and TRBJ2-2; weak D call: TRBD2 (6 bases). Trimming took off 0 bases at V and 6 bases at J, with 8 bases between the two ends. Germline V gene sequence: CDR1 SGHAT, CDR2 FQNNGV. The CDR3 length is 14 residues. The CDR3 bases are TGTGCCAGCAGCTTAGATCGGGGGTCCGGGGAGCTGTTTTTT. The encoded protein is CASSLDRGSGELFF.

V gene TRBV9 combines with J gene TRBJ2-5; 7 bases are a match to TRBD1. Germline-derived CDR1 and CDR2 are SGDLS and YYNGEE. V dropped 0 bases and J dropped 5; count of bases not matched to a gene: 13. CDR3 length: 17 residues. The CDR3 is CASSVGGGTGVEETQYF. CDR3 coding DNA: TGTGCCAGCAGCGTAGGGGGCGGAACAGGGGTTGAGGAGACCCAGTACTTC.

This clone turned up a few times. The chain employs TRBV5-6 and TRBJ1-6, with D uncertain. Germline CDR1 SGHDT, CDR2 YYEEEE. V lost 1 base and J 6 bases, leaving 11 bases between the germline ends. The CDR3 has 15 amino acids. CDR3 DNA sequence: TGTGCCAGCAGCTTGCGGCAGGCGGGTAATTCACCCCTCCACTTT. It yields the protein CASSLRQAGNSPLHF.

The V and J genes are TRBV3-1 (or the pseudogene TRBV3-2) and TRBJ1-2; D is undetermined. The CDR3 totals 13 residues. V lost 1 base and J 8 bases, leaving 11 bases between the germline ends. The germline gives CDR1 LGHDT, CDR2 YNNKEL (reference sequence). CDR3: CASSQVRGRGYTF. The CDR3 DNA follows: TGTGCCAGCAGCCAAGTGAGAGGTAGGGGCTACACCTTC.

The rearrangement uses TRBV28 and TRBJ1-1; TRBD1 agrees at 7 bases. The V gene end was trimmed by 7 bases and the J gene end by 9 bases; junction bases not matched to a gene: 11. This CDR3 has 13 residues. In germline, CDR1 is MDHEN, CDR2 SYDVKM. The CDR3 here is CASNRQGVRKAFF. In nucleotides, the CDR3 is TGTGCCAGCAACCGACAGGGAGTTCGAAAAGCTTTCTTT. The complete variable domain, with remaining parts taken from reference TRBV28 and TRBJ1-1, reads DVKVTQSSRYLVKRTGEKVFLECVQDMDHENMFWYRQDPGLGLRLIYFSYDVKMKEKGDIPEGYSVSREKKERFSLILESASTNQTSMYLCASNRQGVRKAFFGQGTRLTVV.

The rearrangement joins TRBV6-5 to TRBJ2-2, with D possibly TRBD1 on 6 matching bases. Germline assignment: CDR1 MNHEY and CDR2 SVGAGI. Trimming cost V 5 bases and J 1 base, with 11 bases left between them. This CDR3 is 15 amino acids long. The chain's CDR3 is CASSPGTLNTGELFF. Here the CDR3 DNA reads TGTGCCAGCAGTCCCGGGACATTGAACACCGGGGAGCTGTTTTTT.

The V and J genes are TRBV7-2 and TRBJ2-7; 14 bases line up with TRBD2. From germline, CDR1 is SGHTA and CDR2 FQGNSA. The ends lost 4 bases at V and 0 bases at J; junction bases unmatched: 5. The CDR3 is made up of 17 amino acids. For the CDR3, the DNA is TGTGCCAGCAGCTGGGGACTAGCGGGGGACCTCTCCTACGAGCAGTACTTC. It yields the protein CASSWGLAGDLSYEQYF.